These T cell receptor beta chains were read from a single sample in a study of blood T cell repertoires in COVID-19. TCRdb keeps only in-frame clones here, not all; method: immunoSEQ multiplex PCR. The data show 150,000 to 200,000 clones, around nine tenths seen once. The sample consisted of peripheral blood. The receptors shown here come from a man aged 70 or older with active or convalescent COVID-19. The CDR3 runs from the conserved cysteine through the conserved F or W. Fields, in order: D gene, J gene, V gene, CDR3 protein. A D gene is named only where the DNA matches it firmly.

TRBD2 | TRBJ2-3 | TRBV9 | CASSALGGIVTDTQYF
- | TRBJ1-5 | TRBV24-1 | CATSDARGLHQPQHF
TRBD1 | TRBJ1-4 | TRBV2 | CASSAGRTGGSEKLFF
- | TRBJ2-7 | TRBV7-8 | CASSLGGTRGEQYF
TRBD1 | TRBJ1-3 | TRBV3-1/TRBV3-2 | CASEEGQGSGNTIYF
- | TRBJ1-2 | TRBV2 | CASKRDGGRGDYGYTF
- | TRBJ2-3 | TRBV19 | CATMGRSTDTQYF
TRBD2 | TRBJ2-2 | TRBV7-8 | CASSLKRDSLNTGELFF
- | TRBJ1-1 | TRBV6-5 | CASSYSGTKNTEAFF
TRBD1 | TRBJ2-3 | TRBV5-4 | CASSLSSALAGGDTQYF
- | TRBJ2-5 | TRBV9 | CASSSRPASQETQYF
- | TRBJ1-2 | TRBV6-2/TRBV6-3 | CASSYQGMAYTF
- | TRBJ1-6 | TRBV6-5 | CASSWGGRLFASPLHF
- | TRBJ1-5 | TRBV25-1 | CASSSQGGVIWGNQPQHF
- | TRBJ1-6 | TRBV6-5 | CASSYSQGLYNSPLHF
TRBD1 | TRBJ1-5 | TRBV28 | CASSFIPGQGADQPQHF
- | TRBJ2-3 | TRBV20-1 | CSARREPAPF
TRBD2 | TRBJ2-1 | TRBV15 | CAVTSGRGGSYNEQFF
TRBD1 | TRBJ2-7 | TRBV10-2 | CARVSLGQGISEQYF
- | TRBJ1-2 | TRBV2 | CASSATGLDGYTF
- | TRBJ2-7 | TRBV7-8 | CASSPNYEQYF
TRBD1 | TRBJ1-5 | TRBV5-6 | CASSSWDRVNQPQHF
TRBD1 | TRBJ2-5 | TRBV29-1 | CSPRQGETQYF
- | TRBJ2-7 | TRBV11-2 | CASSFGVEQYF
- | TRBJ2-7 | TRBV7-9 | CASSLSYYEQYF
TRBD1 | TRBJ1-1 | TRBV28 | CASSFPTGAASAFF
- | TRBJ2-2 | TRBV5-4 | CASSFYEGTGELFF
- | TRBJ1-6 | TRBV27 | CASSLGHFSSPLHF
- | TRBJ2-7 | TRBV12-2 | CASRLAWRGQYF
- | TRBJ2-7 | TRBV7-2 | CASTPGLLYEQYF
- | TRBJ2-5 | TRBV5-1 | CASSLAGLQETQYF
TRBD1 | TRBJ1-3 | TRBV5-1 | CASSTGGTGNTIYF
TRBD1 | TRBJ1-4 | TRBV5-1 | CASSLVGQGTNEKLFF
- | TRBJ1-5 | TRBV19 | CASSTTGGGLFQPQHF
TRBD2 | TRBJ2-3 | TRBV7-2 | CASSLARAGGKTDTQYF
- | TRBJ1-3 | TRBV28 | CASISFSSGNTIYF
TRBD1 | TRBJ1-4 | TRBV19 | CASSQGAREKLFF
- | TRBJ2-7 | TRBV29-1 | CSVVGGTYEQYF
- | TRBJ2-1 | TRBV6-2/TRBV6-3 | CASSLWQEGSYNEQFF
TRBD2 | TRBJ2-7 | TRBV5-1 | CASSGRVGGPPYEQYF
- | TRBJ1-4 | TRBV7-9 | CASSLARVEKLFF
- | TRBJ1-6 | TRBV27 | CASSSPGEYNSPLHF
- | TRBJ2-1 | TRBV28 | CASSPGTAISHEQFF
TRBD2 | TRBJ2-3 | TRBV18 | CASSPPPSGRADTQYF
- | TRBJ1-5 | TRBV6-6 | CASSYGRLSNQPQHF
- | TRBJ2-5 | TRBV4-3 | CASSKNLGETQYF
- | TRBJ2-4 | TRBV28 | CASRRRQLAKNIQYF
- | TRBJ2-2 | TRBV9 | CASSVAGTGELFF
- | TRBJ2-7 | TRBV3-1/TRBV3-2 | CASSQVWTGSYEQYF
- | TRBJ2-7 | TRBV11-2 | CASSLESRLNEQYF
- | TRBJ2-1 | TRBV4-1 | CASSQEWLATQNEQFF
- | TRBJ1-5 | TRBV19 | CASFGTNSNQPQHF
- | TRBJ1-1 | TRBV12-3/TRBV12-4 | CASSRTSNTEAFF
TRBD1 | TRBJ1-2 | TRBV12-3/TRBV12-4 | CASSTYRGNGYTF
- | TRBJ1-3 | TRBV11-2 | CASSPTPGLSGNTIYF
- | TRBJ2-1 | TRBV24-1 | CATSDLTSYNPNEQFF
TRBD1 | TRBJ2-5 | TRBV28 | CASSLWGTGGTGTQYF